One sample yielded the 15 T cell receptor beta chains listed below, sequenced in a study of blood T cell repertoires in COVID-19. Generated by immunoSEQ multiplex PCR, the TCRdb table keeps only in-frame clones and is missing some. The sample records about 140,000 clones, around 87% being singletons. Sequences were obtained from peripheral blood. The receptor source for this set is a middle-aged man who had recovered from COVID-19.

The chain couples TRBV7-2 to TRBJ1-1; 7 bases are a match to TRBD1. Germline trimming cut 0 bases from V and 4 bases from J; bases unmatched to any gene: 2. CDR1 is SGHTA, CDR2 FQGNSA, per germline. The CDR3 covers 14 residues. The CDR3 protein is CASSLARGVTEAFF. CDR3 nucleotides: TGTGCCAGCAGCTTAGCCAGGGGGGTCACTGAAGCTTTCTTT.

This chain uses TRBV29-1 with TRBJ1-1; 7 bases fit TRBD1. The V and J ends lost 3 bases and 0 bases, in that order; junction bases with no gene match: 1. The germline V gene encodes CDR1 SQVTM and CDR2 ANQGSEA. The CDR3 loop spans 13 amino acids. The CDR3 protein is CSVDGTVNTEAFF. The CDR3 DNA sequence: TGCAGCGTTGACGGGACAGTGAACACTGAAGCTTTCTTT.

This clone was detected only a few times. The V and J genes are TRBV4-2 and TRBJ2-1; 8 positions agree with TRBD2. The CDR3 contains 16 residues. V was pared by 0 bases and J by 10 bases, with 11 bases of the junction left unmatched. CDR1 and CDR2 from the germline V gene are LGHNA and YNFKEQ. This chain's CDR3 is CASSQEERGGPKEQFF. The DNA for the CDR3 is TGTGCCAGCAGCCAAGAAGAACGGGGGGGCCCGAAAGAGCAGTTCTTC.

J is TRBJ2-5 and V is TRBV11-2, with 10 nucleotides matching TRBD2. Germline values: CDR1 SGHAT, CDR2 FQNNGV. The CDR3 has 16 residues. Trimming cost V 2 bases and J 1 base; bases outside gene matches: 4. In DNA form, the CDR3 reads TGTGCCAGCAGCTTAAGAGCGGGGGGGTTCCAAGAGACCCAGTACTTC. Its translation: CASSLRAGGFQETQYF.

CDR3 sequence reads: CASSRPGQGAYGYTF. In DNA form, the CDR3 reads TGTGCCAGCAGTAGACCGGGACAGGGAGCCTATGGCTACACCTTC. The chain employs TRBV6-2 or TRBV6-3 and TRBJ1-2; TRBD1 agrees at 9 bases. Germline CDR1 reads MNHEY; CDR2 reads SVGEGT. The V gene end was trimmed by 5 bases and the J gene end by 4 bases; junction bases not matched to a gene: 8. The CDR3 extends over 15 amino acids.

The CDR3 protein is CASSAPGASGGEETQYF. The CDR3 nucleotides are TGCGCCAGCAGTGCCCCCGGTGCTAGCGGGGGGGAAGAGACCCAGTACTTC. The genes are TRBV10-1 and TRBJ2-5; 12 bases align to TRBD2. V was pared by 4 bases and J by 3 bases, with 9 bases of the junction left unmatched. The CDR3 runs to 17 residues. Germline CDR1 and CDR2: WNHNN and SYGVQD (reference sequence).

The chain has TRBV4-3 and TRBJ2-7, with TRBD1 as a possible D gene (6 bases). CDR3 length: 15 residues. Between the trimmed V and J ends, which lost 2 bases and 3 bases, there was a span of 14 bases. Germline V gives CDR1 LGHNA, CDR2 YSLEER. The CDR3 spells CASSQRTEENYEQYF. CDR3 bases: TGCGCCAGCAGCCAAAGGACAGAGGAGAACTACGAGCAGTACTTC.

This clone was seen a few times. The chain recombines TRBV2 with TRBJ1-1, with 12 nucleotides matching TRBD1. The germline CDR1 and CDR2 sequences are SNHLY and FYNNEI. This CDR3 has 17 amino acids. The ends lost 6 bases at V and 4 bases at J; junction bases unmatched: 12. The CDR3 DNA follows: TGTGCCAGCAGGACCTCACCGGGACAGGGGGCAGTCACTGAAGCTTTCTTT. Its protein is CASRTSPGQGAVTEAFF.

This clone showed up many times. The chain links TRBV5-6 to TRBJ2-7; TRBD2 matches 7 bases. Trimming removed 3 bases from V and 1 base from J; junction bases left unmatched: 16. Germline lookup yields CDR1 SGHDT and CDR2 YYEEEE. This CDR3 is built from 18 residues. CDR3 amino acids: CASSSERAGRTTSYEQYF. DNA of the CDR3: TGTGCCAGCAGCTCGGAGAGAGCGGGACGGACTACGTCCTACGAGCAGTACTTC.

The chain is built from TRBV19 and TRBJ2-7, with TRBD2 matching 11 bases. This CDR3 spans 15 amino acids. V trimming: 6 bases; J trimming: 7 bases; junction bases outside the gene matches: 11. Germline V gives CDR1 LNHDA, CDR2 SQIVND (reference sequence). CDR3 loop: CASSQRLAGHYEQYF. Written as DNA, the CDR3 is TGTGCCAGTAGCCAGAGACTAGCGGGGCACTATGAGCAGTACTTC.

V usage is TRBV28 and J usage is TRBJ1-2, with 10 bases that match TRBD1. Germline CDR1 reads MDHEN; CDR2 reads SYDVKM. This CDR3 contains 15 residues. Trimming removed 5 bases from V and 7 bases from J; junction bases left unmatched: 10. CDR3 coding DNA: TGTGCCAGCAGTCCCCCCGGGACAGGGGAGGGTGGCTACACCTTC. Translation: CASSPPGTGEGGYTF.

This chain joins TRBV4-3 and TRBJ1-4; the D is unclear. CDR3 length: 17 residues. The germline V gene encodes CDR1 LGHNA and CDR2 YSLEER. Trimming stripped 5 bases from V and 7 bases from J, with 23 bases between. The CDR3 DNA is TGCGCCAGCAGCTCTAATCAGGTATTAGGTTCGGCTGAAAAACTGTTTTTT. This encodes CASSSNQVLGSAEKLFF.

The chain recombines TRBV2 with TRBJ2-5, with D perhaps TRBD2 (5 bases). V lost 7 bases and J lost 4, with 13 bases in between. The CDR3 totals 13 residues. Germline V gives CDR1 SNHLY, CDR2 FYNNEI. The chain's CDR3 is CASKIAGGETQYF. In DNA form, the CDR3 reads TGTGCCAGCAAAATCGCGGGCGGAGAGACCCAGTACTTC.

The DNA of the CDR3 is TGTGCCAGCAGCCTTACCTACGAGCAGTACTTC. Its protein product is CASSLTYEQYF. This chain uses TRBV11-3 with TRBJ2-7; D uncertain. CDR1 and CDR2 (germline): SGHNT, YENEEA. The V end lost 5 bases, the J end lost 2 bases, and 4 bases lay between the germline ends. CDR3 length equals 11 residues.

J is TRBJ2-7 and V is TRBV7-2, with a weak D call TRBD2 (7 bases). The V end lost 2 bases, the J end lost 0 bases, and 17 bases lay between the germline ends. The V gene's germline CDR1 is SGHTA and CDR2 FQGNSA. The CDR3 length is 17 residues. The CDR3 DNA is TGTGCCAGCAGCTTATCGCACCGGGGGGCTAGCTCCTACGAGCAGTACTTC. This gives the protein CASSLSHRGASSYEQYF.